Sequencing of this T cell receptor beta chain was carried out in a study of blood T cell repertoires in COVID-19. Participants spanned ages about 18 to 100 years and resided in roughly 22 US areas. From germline, CDR1 is LGHDT and CDR2 YNNKEL (reference sequence). This CDR3 is built from 13 residues. With 4 bases removed from V and 3 bases from J, the gap between germline ends came to 9 bases. Sequencing used immunoSEQ multiplex PCR; TCRdb keeps in-frame clones, though not all of them. The sample lists over 250,000 clones, around 84% occurring once. The sequence was collected from a man aged 25 to 40 with acute COVID-19. This chain links TRBV3-1 (or the pseudogene TRBV3-2) with TRBJ1-1; D ambiguous. Sequencing was carried out using PBMCs or T cells enriched from blood (not recorded which). The CDR3 sequence is CASSLLKYTEAFF. The CDR3 DNA reads TGTGCCAGCAGCCTACTCAAGTACACTGAAGCTTTCTTT.